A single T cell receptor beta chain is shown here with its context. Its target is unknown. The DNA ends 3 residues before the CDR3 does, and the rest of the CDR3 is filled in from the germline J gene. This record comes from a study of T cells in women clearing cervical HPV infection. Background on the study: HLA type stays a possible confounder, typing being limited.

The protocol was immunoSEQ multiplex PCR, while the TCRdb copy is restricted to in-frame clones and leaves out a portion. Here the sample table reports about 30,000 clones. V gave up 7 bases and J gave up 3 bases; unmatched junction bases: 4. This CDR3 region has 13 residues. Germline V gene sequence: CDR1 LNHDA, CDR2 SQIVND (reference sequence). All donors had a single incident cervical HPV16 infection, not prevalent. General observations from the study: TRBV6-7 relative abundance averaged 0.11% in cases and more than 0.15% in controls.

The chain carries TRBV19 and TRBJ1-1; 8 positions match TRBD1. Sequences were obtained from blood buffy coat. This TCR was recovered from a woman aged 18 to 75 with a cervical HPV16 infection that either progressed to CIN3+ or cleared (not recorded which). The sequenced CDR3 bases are TGTGCCAGTATTTGGACAGGGCACACTGAA. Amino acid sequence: CASIWTGHTE. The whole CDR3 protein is CASIWTGHTEAFF.